This TCR beta chain was observed in a study of vaccination effects on CD4 cells after COVID-19. The V and J ends lost 4 bases and 6 bases, in that order; junction bases with no gene match: 15. Germline CDR1 is KGHSH and CDR2 is LQKENI. The CDR3 is 17 amino acids. Study observations and caveats: Late post-vaccination, clones induced by infection and those induced by vaccine underwent marked clonal contraction.

Profiling relied on immunoSEQ multiplex PCR, and the TCRdb table lists in-frame clones only, not all of them. The sample consists of 70,000 or so clones, 65% to 75% of them appearing once. For this clone: The antigen is not known.

Antigen-specific CD4+ T cells expanded by the ViraFEST assay with viral peptide pools were then sequenced. Subsequent to a culture period of 10 days, CD4+ T cells were isolated. The person had a PCR-confirmed SARS-CoV-2 infection during March to December 2020. Cultures of fewer than 2.5 million PBMC per well contained 9 to 10 IU/ml IL-2 plus 10 ug/ml peptides. The negative control culture used an HIV-1 Nef peptide pool. The chain couples TRBV18 to TRBJ2-1; the match to TRBD2 covers 7 bases. The source was CD4+ T cells from PBMCs cultured with HIV peptides, collected before COVID-19 vaccination. Indicated subset: HIV-1 Nef peptide pool negative control/reference culture. This clonotype was obtained from a human donor who had a prior SARS-CoV-2 infection. Here the CDR3 reads CASSLLGRGVSSNEQFF. The CDR3 DNA reads TGTGCCAGCTCACTCCTTGGGAGGGGAGTCTCTTCCAATGAGCAGTTCTTC.